A single sample gave rise to the 19 T cell receptor beta chains below, sequenced in a study of blood T cell repertoires in COVID-19. Repertoires were generated with immunoSEQ multiplex PCR, while TCRdb's copy carries only in-frame clones and drops some. The sample gives a few hundred thousand clones, 90% of which show up once; roughly 16% is in the top ten. Sequencing used PBMCs or T cells enriched from blood (not recorded which). These receptors were collected from a man between 25 and 39 years old who had been exposed to COVID-19.

V gene TRBV7-8 combines with J gene TRBJ2-5; possible D gene TRBD1, 6 bases. Trimming shortened V by 2 bases and J by 4 bases, and 20 bases separated the two germline ends. CDR1 is SGHVS and CDR2 is FQNEAQ in the germline V gene. The CDR3 sequence is 17 residues long. CDR3 coding DNA: TGTGCCAGCAGCTTAAGTAGGGGGATCCATCCCGGAGAGACCCAGTACTTC. This translates into CASSLSRGIHPGETQYF.

V usage is TRBV19 and J usage is TRBJ1-1; tentative D call: TRBD1 (5 bases). The CDR3 runs to 14 residues. V lost 11 bases, J lost 5 bases, and 21 bases lay in between. Germline-derived CDR1 and CDR2 are LNHDA and SQIVND (reference sequence). CDR3 bases: TGTGCCTCCCGGGACTTCCTAAGAGGGACTGAAGCTTTCTTT. The encoded protein is CASRDFLRGTEAFF.

The rearrangement links TRBV2 to TRBJ1-1; D unresolved. The V end lost 7 bases, the J end lost 1 base, and 4 bases lay between the germline ends. The CDR3 contains 11 residues. Germline loops: CDR1 SNHLY, CDR2 FYNNEI. CDR3 protein: CASIANTEAFF. For the CDR3, the DNA is TGTGCCAGCATAGCGAACACTGAAGCTTTCTTT.

V gene TRBV7-3 combines with J gene TRBJ1-2; 9 bases are shared with TRBD1. The germline CDR1 and CDR2 sequences are SGHTA and FQGTGA. This CDR3 region has 15 residues. With V trimmed by 0 bases and J by 6 bases, 5 bases remained unmatched. For the CDR3, the DNA is TGTGCCAGCAGCTTAACGACAGGGGGGAACCATGGCTACACCTTC. This encodes CASSLTTGGNHGYTF.

The chain has TRBV28 and TRBJ1-5, with D hard to call. Per germline, CDR1 MDHEN and CDR2 SYDVKM. This CDR3 comprises 12 residues. V was cut by 7 bases and J by 4 bases, with 8 bases left in between. Written as DNA, the CDR3 is TGTGCCAGCAACTTCGGGAATCAGCCCCAGCATTTT. As protein: CASNFGNQPQHF.

Only one count was recorded for this clone. The chain combines TRBV14 with TRBJ2-5; possible D gene TRBD2, 6 bases. There are 15 residues in the CDR3. Per the germline V gene, CDR1 is SGHDN and CDR2 is FVKESK. Trimming shortened V by 3 bases and J by 5 bases, and 16 bases separated the two germline ends. The CDR3 here is CASSHPTGVGETQYF. The CDR3 DNA is TGTGCCAGCAGCCACCCTACGGGGGTCGGGGAGACCCAGTACTTC.

This sequence joins TRBV11-2 and TRBJ1-1; no clear D. Germline CDR1 is SGHAT and CDR2 is FQNNGV. The CDR3 runs to 16 residues. V gave up 6 bases and J gave up 4 bases, with 21 bases separating them. CDR3 amino acids: CASRPSFGVSGTEAFF. In DNA, the CDR3 is TGTGCCAGCAGACCAAGTTTCGGGGTGAGCGGCACTGAAGCTTTCTTT.

This CDR3 is CASRRGSGGLSYEQYF. As DNA, the CDR3 is TGTGCCAGCAGGCGAGGGTCGGGGGGACTCTCCTACGAGCAGTACTTC. The chain is built from TRBV6-4 and TRBJ2-7; 7 nucleotides agree with TRBD2. V shed 6 bases and J 0 bases; nucleotides not matched to a gene: 11. The CDR3 consists of 16 residues. The germline V gene encodes CDR1 MRHNA and CDR2 SNTAGT.

This rearrangement joins TRBV18 to TRBJ1-5, with 9 bases identical to TRBD1. Germline V gives CDR1 KGHSH, CDR2 LQKENI. The CDR3 spans 16 residues. V was pared by 0 bases and J by 6 bases, with 6 bases of the junction left unmatched. The DNA of the CDR3 is TGTGCCAGCTCACCACCAACAGGGGGCTCGGCTCAGCCCCAGCATTTT. It codes for CASSPPTGGSAQPQHF.

The chain combines TRBV19 with TRBJ1-2; TRBD1 agrees at 7 bases. Germline assignment: CDR1 LNHDA and CDR2 SQIVND (reference sequence). The CDR3 is 15 residues long. The V segment lost 2 bases and the J segment 0 bases; nucleotides outside the gene matches: 3. The CDR3 region has the DNA TGTGCCAGTAGTATACGGACAGGAGCTAACTATGGCTACACCTTC. It translates to CASSIRTGANYGYTF. Together with reference TRBV19 and TRBJ1-2, the CDR3 gives the full variable domain: DGGITQSPKYLFRKEGQNVTLSCEQNLNHDAMYWYRQDPGQGLRLIYYSQIVNDFQKGDIAEGYSVSREKKESFPLTVTSAQKNPTAFYLCASSIRTGANYGYTFGSGTRLTVV.

The V and J genes are TRBV6-1 and TRBJ1-2; D unresolved. Germline V gene data show CDR1 as MNHNS and CDR2 as SASEGT. The CDR3 consists of 15 residues. Trimming stripped 3 bases from V and 0 bases from J, with 11 bases between. CDR3 in amino acids: CASSDPGRANYGYTF. Written as DNA, the CDR3 is TGTGCCAGCAGTGACCCGGGTCGGGCTAACTATGGCTACACCTTC.

This CDR3 is CASSQDPGNTIYF. In DNA, the CDR3 is TGCGCCAGCAGCCAAGATCCAGGAAACACCATATATTTT. The chain combines TRBV4-3 with TRBJ1-3; D unresolved. In germline, CDR1 is LGHNA, CDR2 YSLEER. V lost 0 bases to trimming and J lost 4 bases, with 4 bases between them. This CDR3 spans 13 amino acids.

This chain connects TRBV2 to TRBJ2-2; TRBD2 is a possible D gene (5 bases). Germline-derived CDR1 and CDR2 are SNHLY and FYNNEI. V was cut by 6 bases and J by 4 bases, with 15 bases left in between. This CDR3 is built from 15 residues. DNA for the CDR3: TGTGCCAGCAGCACGACTACTTCCACCACCGGGGAGCTGTTTTTT. Its translation: CASSTTTSTTGELFF. Variable domain in full (rest from reference TRBV2 and TRBJ2-2): EPEVTQTPSHQVTQMGQEVILRCVPISNHLYFYWYRQILGQKVEFLVSFYNNEISEKSEIFDDQFSVERPDGSNFTLKIRSTKLEDSAMYFCASSTTTSTTGELFFGEGSRLTVL.

The V call is TRBV5-1, the J call TRBJ1-2, with D perhaps TRBD1 (5 bases). Trimming stripped 0 bases from V and 3 bases from J, with 9 bases between. Looked up from germline, CDR1 is SGHRS and CDR2 is YFSETQ. The CDR3 runs 14 residues. CDR3 DNA sequence: TGCGCCAGCAGCTTGGGACAGCAGTACTATGGCTACACCTTC. Protein product: CASSLGQQYYGYTF. The variable domain in full, completed from reference TRBV5-1 and TRBJ1-2, reads KAGVTQTPRYLIKTRGQQVTLSCSPISGHRSVSWYQQTPGQGLQFLFEYFSETQRNKGNFPGRFSGRQFSNSRSEMNVSTLELGDSALYLCASSLGQQYYGYTFGSGTRLTVV.

This chain connects TRBV10-2 to TRBJ2-7; tentatively, D is TRBD2 (5 bases). This CDR3 has 14 amino acids. The germline V gene encodes CDR1 WSHSY and CDR2 SAAADI. Deletions cut 4 bases from V and 2 bases from J, with 12 bases between. The CDR3 spells CASSATGSTYEQYF. CDR3 coding DNA: TGCGCCAGCAGTGCGACGGGGTCCACCTACGAGCAGTACTTC.

The V call is TRBV18, the J call TRBJ1-3; 10 bases agree with TRBD1. Per germline, CDR1 KGHSH and CDR2 LQKENI. This CDR3 is 17 amino acids long. After removal of 4 bases from V and 4 bases from J, the junction contained 10 bases not matched to a gene. CDR3 sequence (DNA): TGTGCCAGCTCACTCCTCGGGACAGGGGCAGAAGGAAACACCATATATTTT. Translated, it gives CASSLLGTGAEGNTIYF.

The chain links TRBV6-5 to TRBJ1-5, with a weak D call TRBD1 (5 bases). V was trimmed by 4 bases and J by 2 bases, leaving 12 bases between them. The CDR3 loop spans 15 amino acids. Germline loops: CDR1 MNHEY, CDR2 SVGAGI. The CDR3 loop reads CASSSYGGGNQPQHF. The CDR3 DNA reads TGTGCCAGCAGTTCGTACGGGGGGGGCAATCAGCCCCAGCATTTT.

The chain employs TRBV27 and TRBJ1-6; D uncertain. Trimming took 5 bases from V and 10 from J, leaving 12 bases between them. Germline V CDR1 and CDR2: MNHEY, SMNVEV (reference sequence). CDR3 size: 13 residues. The CDR3 DNA reads as TGTGCCAGCAGTCTCGAAAGCCGGTCACCCCTCCACTTT. Translating it yields CASSLESRSPLHF.

Written as DNA, the CDR3 is TGTGCCAGCAGTGAACTAGGCCAGGGGGCGCAACAGTACTTC. It encodes CASSELGQGAQQYF. The V call is TRBV6-1, the J call TRBJ2-7, with TRBD1 identical over 8 bases. V trimming: 2 bases; J trimming: 10 bases; junction bases outside the gene matches: 10. CDR1 and CDR2 (germline): MNHNS, SASEGT. The CDR3 covers 14 residues.